The T cell receptor beta chain described here comes from a study of neurological immune-mediated disorders. Study conclusions and caveats: None of the CDR3 amino acid sequences in expanded clones turned up in more than one subject, which points to private repertoires in all groups.

This CDR3 has 14 residues. V was cut by 3 bases and J by 0 bases, with 8 bases left in between. Germline assignment: CDR1 DFQATT and CDR2 SNEGSKA (reference sequence). It was by 5'RACE with 10-nucleotide random UMIs that the cDNA was made. Using its own MiXCR run on the 5' RACE reads, TCRdb lists one record per CDR3 protein. The sample contains tens of thousands of distinct CDR3 sequences, 11% to 15% of which appear only once. Ten or more counts support this clonotype. No antigen is known for it. The rearrangement links TRBV20-1 to TRBJ2-2; D is ambiguous. Sequenced: PBMCs. The sequence came from a woman in her forties or fifties with HTLV-1-associated myelopathy (HAM/TSP). In nucleotides, the CDR3 is TGCAGTGCTAGTTACAGAGCGAACACCGGGGAGCTGTTTTTT. Protein: CSASYRANTGELFF.